The 28 T cell receptor beta chains given below trace back to one sample, sequenced in a study of blood T cell repertoires in COVID-19. Assay: immunoSEQ multiplex PCR; the TCRdb copy retains only in-frame clones and omits some. The table records about 180,000 clones, 70% to 80% of them present only once. Material for sequencing was PBMCs or T cells enriched from blood (not recorded which). Every receptor here comes from a woman aged 45-59 years who had recovered from COVID-19.

V and J are TRBV7-3 and TRBJ2-3, with 16 positions matching TRBD2. Germline lookup yields CDR1 SGHTA and CDR2 FQGTGA. J was trimmed by 4 bases and V by 3 bases; bases with no gene match: 1. This CDR3 is 16 amino acids long. As DNA, the CDR3 is TGTGCCAGCAGCTTGGGACTAGCGGGAGGGCCAGATACGCAGTATTTT. Its translation is CASSLGLAGGPDTQYF.

This clone was observed once. This sequence joins TRBV5-1 and TRBJ2-6; D ambiguous. Trimming left V 0 bases short and J 2 bases short, with 9 bases between. Germline values: CDR1 SGHRS, CDR2 YFSETQ. This CDR3 has 16 amino acids. CDR3 loop: CASSLDIPPGANVLTF. The CDR3 region has the DNA TGCGCCAGCAGCTTGGACATCCCCCCTGGGGCCAACGTCCTGACTTTC.

This sequence joins TRBV21-1 and TRBJ1-6; the D call TRBD1 from the table was never checked on the DNA. TRBV21-1 is listed as a pseudogene. The CDR3 totals 21 residues. The CDR3 nucleotides are TGTGCCAGCAGCAAAATGTCACCGGGACAGGGGGCGTCGAGGTGGAATTCACCCCTCCACTTT. Amino acids: CASSKMSPGQGASRWNSPLHF.

The V and J genes are TRBV5-1 and TRBJ2-7, with 9 positions matching TRBD1. CDR1 and CDR2 (germline): SGHRS, YFSETQ. J lost 4 bases, V lost 3 bases, and 11 bases had no gene match. The CDR3 has 16 residues. The CDR3 protein is CASSSGGGQGPYEQYF. CDR3 sequence (DNA): TGCGCCAGCAGCTCCGGGGGCGGACAGGGGCCGTACGAGCAGTACTTC.

This clone is a singleton in its sample. J is TRBJ1-2 and V is TRBV6-6; D uncertain. Germline V CDR1 and CDR2: MNHNY, SVGAGI (reference sequence). The CDR3 loop spans 13 amino acids. Trimming shortened V by 0 bases and J by 6 bases, and 8 bases separated the two germline ends. This CDR3 is CASSYSPENGYTF. DNA for the CDR3: TGTGCCAGCAGTTACTCGCCAGAAAATGGCTACACCTTC.

Only one count was recorded for this clone. The V and J genes are TRBV7-9 and TRBJ2-1; tentatively, D is TRBD2 (6 bases). V shed 0 bases and J shed 7 bases, with 10 bases lying between them. Germline V gene lookup returns CDR1 SEHNR and CDR2 FQNEAQ (reference sequence). The CDR3 is 14 residues long. CDR3 in amino acids: CASSLAGGWNEQFF. In DNA, the CDR3 is TGTGCCAGCAGCTTAGCCGGGGGTTGGAATGAGCAGTTCTTC.

The chain joins TRBV5-1 to TRBJ1-1; D possibly corresponds to TRBD1 (6 bases). Between the trimmed V and J ends, which lost 4 bases and 2 bases, there was a span of 12 bases. The CDR3 loop spans 14 amino acids. Per germline, CDR1 SGHRS and CDR2 YFSETQ. The CDR3 region is CASSIQGDNTEAFF. In nucleotides, the CDR3 is TGCGCCAGCAGCATACAGGGTGATAACACTGAAGCTTTCTTT. The complete variable domain, with remaining parts taken from reference TRBV5-1 and TRBJ1-1, reads KAGVTQTPRYLIKTRGQQVTLSCSPISGHRSVSWYQQTPGQGLQFLFEYFSETQRNKGNFPGRFSGRQFSNSRSEMNVSTLELGDSALYLCASSIQGDNTEAFFGQGTRLTVV.

This chain connects TRBV5-5 to TRBJ1-3; unclear D gene. The CDR3 runs to 16 residues. CDR1 and CDR2 (germline): SGHKS, YYEKEE (reference sequence). Trimming took off 5 bases at V and 0 bases at J, with 15 bases between the two ends. Here the CDR3 reads CASSLIKSYSGNTIYF. The CDR3 DNA is TGTGCCAGCAGTTTGATTAAAAGCTACTCTGGAAACACCATATATTTT. The entire variable domain, with the rest obtained from reference TRBV5-5 and TRBJ1-3, is as follows: DAGVTQSPTHLIKTRGQQVTLRCSPISGHKSVSWYQQVLGQGPQFIFQYYEKEERGRGNFPDRFSARQFPNYSSELNVNALLLGDSALYLCASSLIKSYSGNTIYFGEGSWLTVV.

V gene TRBV12-3 or TRBV12-4 combines with J gene TRBJ1-2, with a weak D call TRBD1 (5 bases). V was trimmed by 6 bases and J by 11 bases, leaving 16 bases between them. The CDR3 contains 12 residues. The CDR3 DNA sequence: TGTGCCAGCAGCAGATTGGAGGGGAGGTACACCTTC. Protein: CASSRLEGRYTF.

This chain links TRBV27 with TRBJ1-5; D not certain. This CDR3 comprises 14 residues. Germline assignment: CDR1 MNHEY and CDR2 SMNVEV (reference sequence). V was clipped by 3 bases and J by 1 base, with 7 bases between them. The CDR3 region is CASSFAGSNQPQHF. CDR3 DNA: TGTGCCAGCAGTTTTGCGGGGAGCAATCAGCCCCAGCATTTT.

The chain is built from TRBV10-2 and TRBJ1-1, with a tentative D call TRBD1 (6 bases). The germline CDR1 and CDR2 sequences are WSHSY and SAAADI. The CDR3 runs 14 residues. Trimming took off 6 bases at V and 4 bases at J, with 15 bases between the two ends. The CDR3: CASRLSQGGTEAFF. In DNA, the CDR3 is TGCGCCAGCAGATTATCACAGGGTGGCACTGAAGCTTTCTTT.

To note about this clone: The sample has other DNA sequences that encode this CDR3 too. The V and J genes are TRBV11-3 and TRBJ2-7, with 10 bases that match TRBD1. This CDR3 comprises 14 residues. Looked up from germline, CDR1 is SGHNT and CDR2 is YENEEA. V was pared by 4 bases and J by 5 bases, with 5 bases of the junction left unmatched. This chain's CDR3 is CASSSRDRGDEQYF. The CDR3 coding sequence is TGTGCCAGCAGCTCCCGGGACAGGGGAGACGAGCAGTACTTC.

This clone has just a few counts. The genes are TRBV6-2 or TRBV6-3 and TRBJ1-5, with 9 nucleotides matching TRBD1. Trimming cost V 5 bases and J 1 base; bases outside gene matches: 3. Germline V gene data show CDR1 as MNHEY and CDR2 as SVGEGT. This CDR3 is 15 amino acids long. CDR3 region: CASSTGTGSNQPQHF. The CDR3 nucleotides read TGTGCCAGCAGTACCGGGACAGGGAGCAATCAGCCCCAGCATTTT.

The chain has TRBV7-6 and TRBJ1-2, with a tentative D call TRBD1 (6 bases). Trimming pared 5 bases from V and 5 bases from J, leaving 12 bases between. CDR3 length: 13 residues. CDR1 SGHVS and CDR2 FNYEAQ come from the germline V gene. The CDR3 DNA reads as TGTGCCAGCAGCCAAGTCCAGGGGTATGGCTACACCTTC. It translates to CASSQVQGYGYTF.

The CDR3, as DNA: TGTGCCAGCAGCTTACAACAGAATGAGCAGTTCTTC. Translation gives CASSLQQNEQFF. J is TRBJ2-1 and V is TRBV7-9; D is unresolved. Trimming cost V 2 bases and J 7 bases, with 6 bases left between them. The germline gives CDR1 SEHNR, CDR2 FQNEAQ (reference sequence). The CDR3 is 12 amino acids.

This clone was observed a few times. The V gene is TRBV27, the J gene TRBJ2-7; 8 bases are shared with TRBD1. Losses at the gene ends were 5 bases for V and 6 bases for J; bases not matched to a gene: 3. CDR1 is MNHEY, CDR2 SMNVEV, per germline (reference sequence). There are 12 residues in the CDR3. CDR3 region: CASSKTGGEQYF. DNA for the CDR3: TGTGCCAGCAGTAAAACAGGGGGCGAGCAGTACTTC.

J is TRBJ1-4 and V is TRBV6-5; unclear D gene. The CDR3 has 16 residues. In germline, CDR1 is MNHEY, CDR2 SVGAGI. The ends were cut back, 1 base at V and 0 bases at J, with 9 bases in the middle. CDR3 coding DNA: TGTGCCAGCAGTTACTTAGCCGGGACAACTAATGAAAAACTGTTTTTT. Translated, it gives CASSYLAGTTNEKLFF.

The V gene is TRBV10-3, the J gene TRBJ2-7; 8 nucleotides line up with TRBD2. CDR3 length: 12 residues. V trimming: 2 bases; J trimming: 9 bases; junction bases outside the gene matches: 3. Germline CDR1 reads ENHRY; CDR2 reads SYGVKD. The CDR3 DNA is TGTGCCATCAGTGAGCCGCGGGAGGTGCAGTACTTC. It yields the protein CAISEPREVQYF.

This clone was counted a few times. The V gene is TRBV10-3, the J gene TRBJ1-1; tentative D call: TRBD1 (5 bases). In germline, CDR1 is ENHRY, CDR2 SYGVKD. Trimming shortened V by 8 bases and J by 6 bases, and 13 bases separated the two germline ends. This CDR3 is built from 12 residues. The CDR3 coding sequence is TGTGCCATCGGGGAAGGGGTCGCTGAAGCTTTCTTT. The encoded protein is CAIGEGVAEAFF.

This clone occurred a few times. The chain links TRBV6-5 to TRBJ2-7, with 8 positions matching TRBD2. CDR1 is MNHEY, CDR2 SVGAGI, per germline. Trimming removed 7 bases from V and 6 bases from J; junction bases left unmatched: 11. There are 14 residues in the CDR3. The CDR3 bases are TGTGCCAGCACCCAGTGGATAGCGGGGATCGAGCAGTACTTC. Protein product: CASTQWIAGIEQYF.

The J gene is TRBJ2-1, the V gene TRBV19; TRBD2 matches 7 bases. The CDR3 covers 14 residues. J lost 10 bases, V lost 2 bases, and 8 bases had no gene match. CDR1 and CDR2 (germline): LNHDA, SQIVND (reference sequence). In nucleotides, the CDR3 is TGTGCCAGTAGTATAAATATGGCGGGAGACGAGCAGTTCTTC. Translation: CASSINMAGDEQFF.

This chain joins TRBV4-1 and TRBJ2-5; 10 bases are a match to TRBD2. The CDR3 covers 18 residues. After removal of 4 bases from V and 8 bases from J, the junction contained 19 bases not matched to a gene. CDR1 MGHRA and CDR2 YSYEKL come from the germline V gene. The CDR3 DNA reads TGCGCCAGCAGCCCCGGTTTGCTAGCGGGGGCCCGCCGCGATACCCAGTACTTC. The encoded protein is CASSPGLLAGARRDTQYF.

The chain couples TRBV9 to TRBJ1-3; 9 bases map to TRBD1. The CDR3 spans 16 residues. From germline, CDR1 is SGDLS and CDR2 YYNGEE. V shed 3 bases and J 0 bases; nucleotides not matched to a gene: 4. The CDR3 bases are TGTGCCAGCAGCGCCGGGACAGGGAGCTCTGGAAACACCATATATTTT. Protein product: CASSAGTGSSGNTIYF.

The rearrangement joins TRBV5-1 to TRBJ2-5; tentative D call: TRBD2 (6 bases). The CDR3 runs to 14 residues. Germline values: CDR1 SGHRS, CDR2 YFSETQ. With 2 bases removed from V and 2 bases from J, the gap between germline ends came to 10 bases. CDR3 sequence: CASSFQGGQETQYF. The CDR3 coding sequence is TGCGCCAGCAGCTTCCAGGGAGGTCAAGAGACCCAGTACTTC.

The sample holds a few counts of this clone. The CDR3 loop reads CASNKRQGVLFYEQYF. CDR3 coding DNA: TGTGCCAGCAATAAACGCCAGGGGGTACTTTTCTACGAGCAGTACTTC. The chain carries TRBV6-4 and TRBJ2-7; TRBD1 aligns across 7 bases. Looked up from germline, CDR1 is MRHNA and CDR2 is SNTAGT. The CDR3 spans 16 residues. V was clipped by 7 bases and J by 3 bases; unmatched bases: 15.

Only a few counts were recorded for this clone. The chain is built from TRBV25-1 and TRBJ1-5, with D possibly TRBD1 on 5 matching bases. The CDR3 is made up of 13 amino acids. V lost 5 bases and J 3 bases, leaving 8 bases between the germline ends. The V gene's germline CDR1 is MGHDK and CDR2 SYGVNS. The CDR3 DNA reads as TGTGCCAGCAGTAGGACAACCAATCAGCCCCAGCATTTT. It encodes CASSRTTNQPQHF.

The V call is TRBV19, the J call TRBJ2-6; a weak D match, TRBD1 (5 bases). The germline V and J ends were trimmed by 8 bases and 0 bases, with 8 bases remaining between them. CDR1 and CDR2 from the germline V gene are LNHDA and SQIVND (reference sequence). CDR3 length: 14 residues. CDR3 sequence: CASYGHSGANVLTF. The CDR3 DNA follows: TGTGCCAGTTACGGACACTCTGGGGCCAACGTCCTGACTTTC. Filled out from reference TRBV19 and TRBJ2-6, the complete variable domain reads DGGITQSPKYLFRKEGQNVTLSCEQNLNHDAMYWYRQDPGQGLRLIYYSQIVNDFQKGDIAEGYSVSREKKESFPLTVTSAQKNPTAFYLCASYGHSGANVLTFGAGSRLTVL.

The rearrangement links TRBV6-1 to TRBJ2-5; 8 bases are a match to TRBD1. The CDR3 spans 15 residues. V lost 3 bases, J lost 1 base, and 4 bases stayed unmatched. Germline V gene data show CDR1 as MNHNS and CDR2 as SASEGT. In DNA form, the CDR3 reads TGTGCCAGCAGTGAGGGCAGGGGGCCCCAAGAGACCCAGTACTTC. Protein sequence: CASSEGRGPQETQYF.